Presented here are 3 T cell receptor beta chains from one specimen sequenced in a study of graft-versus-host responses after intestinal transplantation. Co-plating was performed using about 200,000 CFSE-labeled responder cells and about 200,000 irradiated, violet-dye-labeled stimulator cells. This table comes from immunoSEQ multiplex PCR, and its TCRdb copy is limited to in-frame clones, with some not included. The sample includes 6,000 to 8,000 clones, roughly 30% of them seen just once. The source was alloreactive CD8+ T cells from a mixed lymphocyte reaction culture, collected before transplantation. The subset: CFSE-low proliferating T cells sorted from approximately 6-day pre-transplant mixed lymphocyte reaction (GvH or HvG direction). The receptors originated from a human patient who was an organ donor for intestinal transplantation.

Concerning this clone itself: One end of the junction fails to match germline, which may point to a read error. Written as DNA, the CDR3 is TGTGCCAGCAGTGACTCGACGAGAATTTCCTACACCTTC. This gives the protein CASSDSTRISYTF. The chain recombines TRBV6-6 with TRBJ1-2; D is unresolved. Per the germline V gene, CDR1 is MNHNY and CDR2 is SVGAGI (reference sequence). This CDR3 spans 13 amino acids.

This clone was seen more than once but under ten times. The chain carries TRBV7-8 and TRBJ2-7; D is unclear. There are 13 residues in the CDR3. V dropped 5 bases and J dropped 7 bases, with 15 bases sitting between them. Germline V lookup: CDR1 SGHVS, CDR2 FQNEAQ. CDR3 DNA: TGTGCCAGCAGCGCCGAACGAGGCTGGGAGCAGTACTTC. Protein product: CASSAERGWEQYF.

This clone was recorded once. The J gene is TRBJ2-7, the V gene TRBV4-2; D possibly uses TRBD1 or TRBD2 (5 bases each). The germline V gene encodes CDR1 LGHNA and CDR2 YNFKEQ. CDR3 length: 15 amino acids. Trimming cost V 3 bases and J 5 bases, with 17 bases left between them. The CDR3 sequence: CASSQSGRQSDEQYF. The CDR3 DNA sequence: TGTGCCAGCAGCCAGTCAGGGAGACAGTCCGACGAGCAGTACTTC.